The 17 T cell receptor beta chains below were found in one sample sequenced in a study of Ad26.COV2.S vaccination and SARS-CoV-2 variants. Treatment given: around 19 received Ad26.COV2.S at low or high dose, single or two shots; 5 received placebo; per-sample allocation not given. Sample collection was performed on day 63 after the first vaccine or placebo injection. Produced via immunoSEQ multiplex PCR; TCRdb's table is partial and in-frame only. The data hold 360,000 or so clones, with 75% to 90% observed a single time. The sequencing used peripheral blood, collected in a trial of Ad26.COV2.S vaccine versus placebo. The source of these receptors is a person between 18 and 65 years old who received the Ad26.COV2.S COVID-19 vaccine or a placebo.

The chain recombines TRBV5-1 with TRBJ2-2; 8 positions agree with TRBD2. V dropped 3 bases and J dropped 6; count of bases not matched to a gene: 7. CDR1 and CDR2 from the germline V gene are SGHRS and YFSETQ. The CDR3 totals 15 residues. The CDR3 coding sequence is TGCGCCAGCAGCTCGGGAGGGAGGGCCGCCGGGGAGCTGTTTTTT. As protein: CASSSGGRAAGELFF.

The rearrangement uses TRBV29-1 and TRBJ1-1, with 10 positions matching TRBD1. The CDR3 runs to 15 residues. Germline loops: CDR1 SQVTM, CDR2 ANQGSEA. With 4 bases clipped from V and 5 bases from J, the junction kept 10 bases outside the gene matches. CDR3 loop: CSVAGSDRGWTEAFF. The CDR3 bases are TGCAGCGTTGCAGGCTCGGACAGGGGGTGGACTGAAGCTTTCTTT. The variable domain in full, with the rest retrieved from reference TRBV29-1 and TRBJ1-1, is SAVISQKPSRDICQRGTSLTIQCQVDSQVTMMFWYRQQPGQSLTLIATANQGSEATYESGFVIDKFPISRPNLTFSTLTVSNMSPEDSSIYLCSVAGSDRGWTEAFFGQGTRLTVV.

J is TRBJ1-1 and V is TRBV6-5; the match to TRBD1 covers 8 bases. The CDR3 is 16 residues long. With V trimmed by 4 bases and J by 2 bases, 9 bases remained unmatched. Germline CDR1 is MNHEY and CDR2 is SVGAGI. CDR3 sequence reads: CASSFKPGQGNTEAFF. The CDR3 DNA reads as TGTGCCAGCAGTTTTAAGCCCGGACAGGGAAACACTGAAGCTTTCTTT.

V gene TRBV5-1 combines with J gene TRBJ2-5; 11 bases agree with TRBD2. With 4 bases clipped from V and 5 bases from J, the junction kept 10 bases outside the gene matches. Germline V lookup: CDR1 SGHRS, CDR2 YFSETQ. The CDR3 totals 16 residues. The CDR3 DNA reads TGCGCCAGCAGCCCCGGGACTAGCGGACCTGGCGAGACCCAGTACTTC. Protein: CASSPGTSGPGETQYF.

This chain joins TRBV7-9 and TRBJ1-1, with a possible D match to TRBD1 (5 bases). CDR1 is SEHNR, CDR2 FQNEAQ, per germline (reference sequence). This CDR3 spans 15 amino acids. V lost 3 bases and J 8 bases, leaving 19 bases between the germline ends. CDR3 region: CASSLPTGGSSEAFF. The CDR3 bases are TGTGCCAGCAGCTTGCCCACGGGGGGTTCATCGGAAGCTTTCTTT.

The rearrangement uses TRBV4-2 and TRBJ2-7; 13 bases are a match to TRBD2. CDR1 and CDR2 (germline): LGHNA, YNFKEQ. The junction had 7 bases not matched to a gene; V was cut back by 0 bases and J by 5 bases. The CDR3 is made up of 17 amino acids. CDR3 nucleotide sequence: TGTGCCAGCAGCCAAGATGTCGGACTAGCGGGAGCTAACGAGCAGTACTTC. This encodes CASSQDVGLAGANEQYF.

The CDR3 DNA is TGTGCCAGCAGCCCGACAGTGACGAACACTGAAGCTTTCTTT. This codes for CASSPTVTNTEAFF. The chain carries TRBV11-2 and TRBJ1-1; a possible D gene is TRBD1 (5 bases). Germline V lookup: CDR1 SGHAT, CDR2 FQNNGV. Trimming removed 5 bases from V and 1 base from J, with 11 bases in between. The CDR3 extends over 14 amino acids.

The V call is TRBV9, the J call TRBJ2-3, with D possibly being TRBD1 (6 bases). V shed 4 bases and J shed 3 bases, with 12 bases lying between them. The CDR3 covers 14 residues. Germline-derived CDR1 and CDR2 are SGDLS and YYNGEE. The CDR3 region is CASSTGLGTDTQYF. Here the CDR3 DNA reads TGTGCCAGCAGCACAGGGCTGGGGACAGATACGCAGTATTTT. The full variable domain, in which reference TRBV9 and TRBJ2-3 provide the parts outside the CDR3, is DSGVTQTPKHLITATGQRVTLRCSPRSGDLSVYWYQQSLDQGLQFLIQYYNGEERAKGNILERFSAQQFPDLHSELNLSSLELGDSALYFCASSTGLGTDTQYFGPGTRLTVL.

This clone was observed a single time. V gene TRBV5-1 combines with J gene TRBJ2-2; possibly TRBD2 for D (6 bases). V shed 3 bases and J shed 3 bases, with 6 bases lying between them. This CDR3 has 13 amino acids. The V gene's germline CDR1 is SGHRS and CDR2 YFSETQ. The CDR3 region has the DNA TGCGCCAGCAGCTGGAGGGACACCGGGGAGCTGTTTTTT. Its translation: CASSWRDTGELFF.

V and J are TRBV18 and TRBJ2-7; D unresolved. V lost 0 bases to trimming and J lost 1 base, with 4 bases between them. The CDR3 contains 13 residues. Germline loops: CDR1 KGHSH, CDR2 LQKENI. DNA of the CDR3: TGTGCCAGCTCACCACCAGATTCCTACGAGCAGTACTTC. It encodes CASSPPDSYEQYF.

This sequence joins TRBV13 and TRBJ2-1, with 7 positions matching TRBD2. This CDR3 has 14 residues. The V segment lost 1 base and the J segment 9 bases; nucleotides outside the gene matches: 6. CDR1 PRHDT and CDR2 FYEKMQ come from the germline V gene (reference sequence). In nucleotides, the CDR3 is TGTGCCAGCAGCTTAGTTGGGAGGGGAGGTGAGCAGTTCTTC. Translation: CASSLVGRGGEQFF.

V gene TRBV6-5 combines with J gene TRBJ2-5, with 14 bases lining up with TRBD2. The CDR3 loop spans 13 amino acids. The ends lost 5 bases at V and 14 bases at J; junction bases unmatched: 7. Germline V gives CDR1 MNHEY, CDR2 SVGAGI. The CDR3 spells CASSPSGTSGRYF. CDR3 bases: TGTGCCAGCAGTCCCTCCGGGACTAGCGGGAGATACTTC.

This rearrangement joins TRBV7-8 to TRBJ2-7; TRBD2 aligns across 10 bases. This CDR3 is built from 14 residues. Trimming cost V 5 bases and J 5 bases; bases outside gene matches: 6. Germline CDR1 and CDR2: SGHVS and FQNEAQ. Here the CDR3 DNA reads TGTGCCAGCAGCCGAGGAGGGACTAGCGACGAGCAGTACTTC. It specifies CASSRGGTSDEQYF.

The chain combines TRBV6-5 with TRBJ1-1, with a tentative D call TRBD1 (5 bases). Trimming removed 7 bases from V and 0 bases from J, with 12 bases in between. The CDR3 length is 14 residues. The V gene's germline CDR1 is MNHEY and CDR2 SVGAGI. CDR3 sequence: CASKQDYMNTEAFF. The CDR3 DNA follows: TGTGCCAGCAAACAGGACTACATGAACACTGAAGCTTTCTTT.

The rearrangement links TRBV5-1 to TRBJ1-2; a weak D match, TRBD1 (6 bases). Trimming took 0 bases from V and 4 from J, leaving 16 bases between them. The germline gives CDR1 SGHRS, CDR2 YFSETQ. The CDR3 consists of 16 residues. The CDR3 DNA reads TGCGCCAGCAGCTTGGAAGGCAGGGGTAGGGGCTATGGCTACACCTTC. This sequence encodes CASSLEGRGRGYGYTF.

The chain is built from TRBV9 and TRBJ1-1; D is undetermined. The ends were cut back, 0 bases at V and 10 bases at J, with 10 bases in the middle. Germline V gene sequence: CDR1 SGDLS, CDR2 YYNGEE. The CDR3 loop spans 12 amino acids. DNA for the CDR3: TGTGCCAGCAGCGTAGGGCAGGAAGGAGCTTTCTTT. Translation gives CASSVGQEGAFF.

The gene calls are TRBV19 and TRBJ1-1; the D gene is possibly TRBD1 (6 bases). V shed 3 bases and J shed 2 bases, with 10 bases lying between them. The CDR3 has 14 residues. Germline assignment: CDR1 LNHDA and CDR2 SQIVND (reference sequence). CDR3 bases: TGTGCCAGTAGTATCGGGGGGCCCAACACTGAAGCTTTCTTT. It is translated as CASSIGGPNTEAFF.